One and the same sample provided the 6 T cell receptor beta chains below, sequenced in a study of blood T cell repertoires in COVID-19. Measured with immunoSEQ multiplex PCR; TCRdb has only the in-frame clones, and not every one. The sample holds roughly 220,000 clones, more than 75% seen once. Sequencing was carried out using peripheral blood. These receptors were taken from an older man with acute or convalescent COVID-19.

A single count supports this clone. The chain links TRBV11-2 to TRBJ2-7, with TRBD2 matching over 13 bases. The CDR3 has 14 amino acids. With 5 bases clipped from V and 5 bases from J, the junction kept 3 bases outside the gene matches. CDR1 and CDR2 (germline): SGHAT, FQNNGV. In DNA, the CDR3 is TGTGCCAGCAGCACGGGACTAGCGGGACACGAGCAGTACTTC. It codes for CASSTGLAGHEQYF.

CDR3 in amino acids: CASSSPSGRAVNEQFF. DNA of the CDR3: TGTGCCAGCAGCTCACCTAGCGGGAGGGCCGTCAATGAGCAGTTCTTC. The chain carries TRBV11-2 and TRBJ2-1; the match to TRBD2 covers 12 bases. The V gene end was trimmed by 4 bases and the J gene end by 6 bases; junction bases not matched to a gene: 7. The CDR3 extends over 16 amino acids. Germline CDR1 SGHAT, CDR2 FQNNGV. The variable domain in full, with the rest retrieved from reference TRBV11-2 and TRBJ2-1, is EAGVAQSPRYKIIEKRQSVAFWCNPISGHATLYWYQQILGQGPKLLIQFQNNGVVDDSQLPKDRFSAERLKGVDSTLKIQPAKLEDSAVYLCASSSPSGRAVNEQFFGPGTRLTVL.

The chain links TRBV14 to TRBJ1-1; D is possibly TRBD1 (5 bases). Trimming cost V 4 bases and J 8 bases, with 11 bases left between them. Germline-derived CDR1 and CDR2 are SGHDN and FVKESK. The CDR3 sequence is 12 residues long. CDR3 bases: TGTGCCAGCAGCCGGGGGGTTCGGGAAGCTTTCTTT. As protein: CASSRGVREAFF. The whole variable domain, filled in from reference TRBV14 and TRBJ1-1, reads EAGVTQFPSHSVIEKGQTVTLRCDPISGHDNLYWYRRVMGKEIKFLLHFVKESKQDESGMPNNRFLAERTGGTYSTLKVQPAELEDSGVYFCASSRGVREAFFGQGTRLTVV.

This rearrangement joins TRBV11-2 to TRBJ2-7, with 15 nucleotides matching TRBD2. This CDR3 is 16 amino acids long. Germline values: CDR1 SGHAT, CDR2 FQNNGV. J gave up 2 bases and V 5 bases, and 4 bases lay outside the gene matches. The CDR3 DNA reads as TGTGCCAGCAGCCGACGGACTAGCGGGAGGGCCTACGAGCAGTACTTC. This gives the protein CASSRRTSGRAYEQYF.

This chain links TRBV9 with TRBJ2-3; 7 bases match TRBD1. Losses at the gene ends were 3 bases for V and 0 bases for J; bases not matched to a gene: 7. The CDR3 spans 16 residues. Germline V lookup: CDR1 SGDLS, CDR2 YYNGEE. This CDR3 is CASSGQGIPSTDTQYF. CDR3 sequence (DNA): TGTGCCAGCAGCGGACAGGGCATACCTAGCACAGATACGCAGTATTTT.

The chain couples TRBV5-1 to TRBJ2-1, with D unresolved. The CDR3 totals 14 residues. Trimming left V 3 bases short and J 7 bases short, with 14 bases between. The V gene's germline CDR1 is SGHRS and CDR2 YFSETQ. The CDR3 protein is CASSSGIGRNEQFF. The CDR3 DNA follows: TGCGCCAGCAGCTCAGGTATCGGCAGGAATGAGCAGTTCTTC.